This is a list of T cell receptor beta chains from one sample in a study of cytotoxic CD8 clonotypes in ibrutinib-treated CLL. TCRdb's table, derived via immunoSEQ multiplex PCR, lists solely in-frame clones and lacks some. Seen here are around 9,600 clones, around 60% observed once, and the top ten hold 15% to 20%. The sequences come from PBMCs, collected before ibrutinib treatment. The origin of the receptors is a human donor with chronic lymphocytic leukemia. Both conserved end residues are trimmed from each CDR3.

v_gene	j_gene	len	CDR3aa
TRBV27	TRBJ2-2	12	ASTREKNTGELF
TRBV6-6	TRBJ1-3	10	ATRGPGNTIY
TRBV7-9	TRBJ2-1	13	ASSLGGQGENEQF
TRBV28	TRBJ2-5	13	ASSYRLAGGQTQY
TRBV28	TRBJ1-5	13	ASSLGQGGNQPQH
TRBV30	TRBJ1-3	13	AWSFRRGGGNTIY
TRBV11-2	TRBJ1-1	13	ASSRTGVARTEAF
TRBV7-9	TRBJ2-6	14	ASSLSYGSGANVLT
TRBV6-6	TRBJ2-3	13	ASSYGQVITDTQY
TRBV5-1	TRBJ1-2	12	ASSLRRRGDGYT
TRBV4-2	TRBJ2-1	16	ASSQAALAGDSYNEQF
TRBV4-1	TRBJ2-7	13	ASSQVWEMGREQY